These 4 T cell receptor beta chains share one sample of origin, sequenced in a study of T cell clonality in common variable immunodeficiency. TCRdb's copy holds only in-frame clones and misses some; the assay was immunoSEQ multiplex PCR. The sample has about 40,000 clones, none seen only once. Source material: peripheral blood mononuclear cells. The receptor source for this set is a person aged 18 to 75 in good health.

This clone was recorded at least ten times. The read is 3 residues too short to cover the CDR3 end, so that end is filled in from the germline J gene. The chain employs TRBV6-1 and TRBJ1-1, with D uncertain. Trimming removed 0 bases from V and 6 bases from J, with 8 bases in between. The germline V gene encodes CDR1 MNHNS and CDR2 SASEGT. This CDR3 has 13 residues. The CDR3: CASSEAQRSEAFF. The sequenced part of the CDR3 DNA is TGTGCCAGCAGTGAAGCACAGAGATCTGAA.

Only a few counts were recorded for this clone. Partial CDR3 DNA: TGTGCCAGCAGTGAACAGGGGACAGATACC. This sequence encodes CASSEQGTDT. The full CDR3 protein is CASSEQGTDTYTF. The rearrangement joins TRBV6-1 to TRBJ1-2, with 7 bases that match TRBD1. The CDR3 is cut off 3 residues early in the read; its end comes from the germline J gene. Germline V CDR1 and CDR2: MNHNS, SASEGT. The CDR3 is 13 amino acids.

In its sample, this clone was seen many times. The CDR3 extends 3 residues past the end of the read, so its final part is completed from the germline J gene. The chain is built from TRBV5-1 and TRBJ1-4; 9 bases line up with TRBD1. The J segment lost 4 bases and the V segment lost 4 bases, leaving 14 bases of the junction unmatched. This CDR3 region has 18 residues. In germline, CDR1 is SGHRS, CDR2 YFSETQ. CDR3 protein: CASSQSGTGSRLNEKLFF. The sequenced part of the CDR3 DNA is TGCGCCAGCAGCCAATCCGGGACAGGGTCACGCCTTAATGAAAAA.

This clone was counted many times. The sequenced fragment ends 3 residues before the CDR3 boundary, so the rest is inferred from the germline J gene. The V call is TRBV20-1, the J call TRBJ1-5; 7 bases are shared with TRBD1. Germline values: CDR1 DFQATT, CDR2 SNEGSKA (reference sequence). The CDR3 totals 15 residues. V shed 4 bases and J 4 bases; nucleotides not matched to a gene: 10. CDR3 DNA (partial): TGCAGTGCTACCCGGGGACAGAGCGATAATCAGCCC. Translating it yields CSATRGQSDNQP. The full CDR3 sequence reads CSATRGQSDNQPQHF.